This record covers a single TCR beta chain. Its antigen is undetermined. V shed 2 bases and J shed 4 bases, with 9 bases lying between them. The CDR3 runs 13 residues. Germline V lookup: CDR1 SGDLS, CDR2 YYNGEE. In TCRdb, the 5' RACE reads were re-called with MiXCR into one record per CDR3 protein. The data show fewer than 50,000 distinct CDR3 sequences, about 7.3% seen once. The data were obtained in a study of T-cell memory formation after mild COVID-19. Turning to the study itself: For the most part, TCR clusters were specific to one donor.

Study-level results: Day 37-peaking second-wave clones had unconfirmed SARS-CoV-2 specificity. The main location of contracting CD4+ clones was CM and EM, and that of contracting CD8+ clones was EMRA.

The sequenced material came from PBMCs or a T cell subset sorted from them (not recorded which). The chain is built from TRBV9 and TRBJ1-2; a possible D gene is TRBD1 (5 bases). This sequence originates from a man between 18 and 29 years old who had mild COVID-19 (a few samples of this study predate the infection). Cell type and time point are not known. Here the CDR3 reads CASSVGGTYGYTF. The CDR3 DNA reads as TGTGCCAGCAGCGTTGGGGGGACCTATGGCTACACCTTC.